The entry below gives a single T cell receptor (beta chain) sequence along with its context. How the authors handled the data: Cell counts per sample came from amplifying reference gene primers. Sequenced by immunoSEQ multiplex PCR; TCRdb stores in-frame clones only, minus some. The V and J calls and clone size are taken from that table; D and trimming were inferred from the DNA. The sample includes around 370,000 clones, around 91% seen only once; the top ten take less than 3.5%. Germline trimming cut 2 bases from V and 7 bases from J; bases unmatched to any gene: 9. Germline CDR1 reads LNHNV; CDR2 reads YYDKDF (reference sequence). The CDR3 contains 16 residues. This sample was included in a study of blood T cell repertoires in COVID-19. The wider study: Whether acute or convalescent, the COVID-19 samples came from the United States, Italy and Spain. T cells, B-cell-depleted T cells, or PBMCs provided the cDNA or gDNA that served as material.

This receptor was identified in a woman aged 18 to 35 who had recovered from COVID-19. Sequenced material: peripheral blood. The rearrangement joins TRBV15 to TRBJ2-3, with 10 positions matching TRBD2. Here the CDR3 reads CATSRQTSGHINTQYF. The CDR3 DNA reads as TGTGCCACCAGCAGACAGACTAGCGGGCACATAAATACGCAGTATTTT.